This T cell receptor beta chain appears in the sequencing data of a study of shared clonotypes between healthy human individuals. Overall study context: Every donor yielded three CD4 naive, three CD4 memory, two CD8 naive and one CD8 memory plate.

Deep-level running was used for the assay. The table came from immunoSEQ multiplex PCR; TCRdb's copy has only in-frame clones and leaves some out. Of under 850,000 clones listed, about 91% are singletons. Study-wide findings and caveats: Rarefaction exposed incomplete sorted-subset sequencing despite large depth.

A remark on this clone: Its antigen is as yet unknown.

Naive CD8 isolation took CD45RO-negative cells positively selected for CCR7 and excluded terminally differentiated effector memory CD45RA+ cells. Trimming took off 3 bases at V and 5 bases at J, with 8 bases between the two ends. The V gene's germline CDR1 is SGHTA and CDR2 FQGNSA. This CDR3 is built from 12 residues. Material: naive CD8+ T cells sorted from blood. This chain uses TRBV7-2 with TRBJ2-7; D is unresolved. This clonotype originated in a man aged 25-45 years in good health. CDR3 residues: CASSFRLDEQYF. For the CDR3, the DNA is TGTGCCAGCAGCTTTAGACTGGACGAGCAGTACTTC.